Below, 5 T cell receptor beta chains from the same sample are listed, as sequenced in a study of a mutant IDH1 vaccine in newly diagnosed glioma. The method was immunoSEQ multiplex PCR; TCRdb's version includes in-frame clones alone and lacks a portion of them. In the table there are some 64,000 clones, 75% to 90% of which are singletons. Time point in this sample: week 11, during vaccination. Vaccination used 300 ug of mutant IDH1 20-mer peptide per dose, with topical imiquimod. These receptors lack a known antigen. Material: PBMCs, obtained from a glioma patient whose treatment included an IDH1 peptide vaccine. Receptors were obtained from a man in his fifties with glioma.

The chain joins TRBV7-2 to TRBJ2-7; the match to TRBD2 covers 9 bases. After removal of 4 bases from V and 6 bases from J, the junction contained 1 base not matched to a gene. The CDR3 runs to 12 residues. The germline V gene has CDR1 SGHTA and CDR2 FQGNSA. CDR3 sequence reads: CASSWGLAEQYF. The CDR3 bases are TGTGCCAGCAGCTGGGGACTAGCCGAGCAGTACTTC.

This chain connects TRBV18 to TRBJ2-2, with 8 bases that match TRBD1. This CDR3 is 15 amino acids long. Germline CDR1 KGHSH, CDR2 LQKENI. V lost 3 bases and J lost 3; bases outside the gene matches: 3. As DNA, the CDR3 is TGTGCCAGCTCACCGCAGGGGGCGGACACCGGGGAGCTGTTTTTT. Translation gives CASSPQGADTGELFF. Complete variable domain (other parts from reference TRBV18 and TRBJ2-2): NAGVMQNPRHLVRRRGQEARLRCSPMKGHSHVYWYRQLPEEGLKFMVYLQKENIIDESGMPKERFSAEFPKEGPSILRIQQVVRGDSAAYFCASSPQGADTGELFFGEGSRLTVL.

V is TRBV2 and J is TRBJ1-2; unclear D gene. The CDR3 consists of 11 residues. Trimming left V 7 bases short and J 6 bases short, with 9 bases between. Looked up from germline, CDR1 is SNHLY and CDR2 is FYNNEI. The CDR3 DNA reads TGTGCCAGCAACTCGGCGAATGGCTACACCTTC. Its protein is CASNSANGYTF.

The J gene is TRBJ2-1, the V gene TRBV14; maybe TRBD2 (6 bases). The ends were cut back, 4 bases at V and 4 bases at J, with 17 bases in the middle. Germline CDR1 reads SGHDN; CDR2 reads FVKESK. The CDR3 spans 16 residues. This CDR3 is CASSRYSGVSYNEQFF. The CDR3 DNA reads TGTGCCAGCAGCCGGTATAGCGGAGTCAGTTACAATGAGCAGTTCTTC.

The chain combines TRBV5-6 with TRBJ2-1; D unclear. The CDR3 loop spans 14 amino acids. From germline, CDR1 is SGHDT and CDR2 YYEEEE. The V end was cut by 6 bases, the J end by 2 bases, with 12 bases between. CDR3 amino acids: CASITGPPYNEQFF. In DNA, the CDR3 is TGTGCCAGCATCACCGGGCCCCCCTACAATGAGCAGTTCTTC.